These 8 T cell receptor beta chains came from one sample sequenced in a study of OX40 agonist ivuxolimab in advanced cancers. Sequencing was performed with immunoSEQ multiplex PCR; in TCRdb, only in-frame clones are kept and a portion is missing. The sample shows about 71,000 clones, 81% of them seen only once. The source material was CD4+ or CD8+ T cells sorted from blood, sampled in a trial of the OX40 agonist ivuxolimab. The source is an adult with an advanced solid tumor such as melanoma, head and neck, liver or kidney cancer.

The chain joins TRBV19 to TRBJ2-1, with 10 bases aligning to TRBD2. There are 14 residues in the CDR3. CDR1 and CDR2 (germline): LNHDA, SQIVND (reference sequence). V shed 6 bases, J shed 4 bases, and the junction held 3 bases outside the gene matches. CDR3 loop: CASSTSGIYNEQFF. The CDR3 nucleotides are TGTGCCAGTAGCACTAGCGGGATATACAATGAGCAGTTCTTC.

The chain links TRBV11-2 to TRBJ2-1; D gene unclear. Trimming took 6 bases from V and 0 from J, leaving 12 bases between them. The germline CDR1 and CDR2 sequences are SGHAT and FQNNGV. The CDR3 has 15 residues. Here the CDR3 reads CASRQPKSSYNEQFF. The CDR3 nucleotides are TGTGCCAGCAGACAACCTAAGAGCTCCTACAATGAGCAGTTCTTC.

The V and J genes are TRBV10-1 and TRBJ2-1, with TRBD2 matching 13 bases. V lost 6 bases and J lost 1; bases outside the gene matches: 3. This CDR3 comprises 16 residues. Germline lookup yields CDR1 WNHNN and CDR2 SYGVQD (reference sequence). The CDR3 protein is CASSRTSGSSYNEQFF. In DNA, the CDR3 is TGCGCCAGCAGCAGGACTAGCGGGAGTTCCTACAATGAGCAGTTCTTC.

The gene calls are TRBV4-3 and TRBJ1-6, with unresolved D. Germline V lookup: CDR1 LGHNA, CDR2 YSLEER. Trimming cost V 1 base and J 7 bases, with 11 bases left between them. The CDR3 spans 15 residues. The chain's CDR3 is CASSQVMGGNSPLHF. The CDR3 DNA reads TGCGCCAGCAGCCAAGTGATGGGAGGGAATTCACCCCTCCACTTT.

The gene calls are TRBV6-6 and TRBJ1-2; D not certain. CDR1 and CDR2 (germline): MNHNY, SVGAGI (reference sequence). This CDR3 region has 11 residues. Trimming took 5 bases from V and 8 from J, leaving 9 bases between them. The DNA for the CDR3 is TGTGCCAGCAGTGGGAACCTGGGCTACACCTTC. It specifies CASSGNLGYTF.

This clone was picked up one time. The rearrangement uses TRBV19 and TRBJ1-2, with D possibly being TRBD1 (6 bases). Germline loops: CDR1 LNHDA, CDR2 SQIVND (reference sequence). V was cut by 4 bases and J by 7 bases, with 16 bases left in between. The CDR3 totals 14 residues. CDR3 protein: CASSTPGGALGYTF. CDR3 DNA: TGTGCCAGTAGTACCCCCGGGGGCGCGCTTGGCTACACCTTC. Looking up the rest from reference TRBV19 and TRBJ1-2 gives the full variable domain: DGGITQSPKYLFRKEGQNVTLSCEQNLNHDAMYWYRQDPGQGLRLIYYSQIVNDFQKGDIAEGYSVSREKKESFPLTVTSAQKNPTAFYLCASSTPGGALGYTFGSGTRLTVV.

A single count supports this clone. The chain links TRBV7-8 to TRBJ2-1; TRBD2 aligns across 7 bases. V shed 3 bases and J 7 bases; nucleotides not matched to a gene: 6. This CDR3 contains 14 residues. CDR1 is SGHVS, CDR2 FQNEAQ, per germline. DNA for the CDR3: TGTGCCAGCAGCTTGTGGGACTACCCGAATGAGCAGTTCTTC. This codes for CASSLWDYPNEQFF.

In this sample, this clone turned up a few times. This sequence joins TRBV9 and TRBJ2-7; 10 nucleotides match TRBD1. Trimming removed 4 bases from V and 2 bases from J; junction bases left unmatched: 6. The germline gives CDR1 SGDLS, CDR2 YYNGEE. The CDR3 contains 15 residues. CDR3 in amino acids: CASSYGTGDTYEQYF. In DNA form, the CDR3 reads TGTGCCAGCAGCTATGGGACAGGGGATACCTACGAGCAGTACTTC.